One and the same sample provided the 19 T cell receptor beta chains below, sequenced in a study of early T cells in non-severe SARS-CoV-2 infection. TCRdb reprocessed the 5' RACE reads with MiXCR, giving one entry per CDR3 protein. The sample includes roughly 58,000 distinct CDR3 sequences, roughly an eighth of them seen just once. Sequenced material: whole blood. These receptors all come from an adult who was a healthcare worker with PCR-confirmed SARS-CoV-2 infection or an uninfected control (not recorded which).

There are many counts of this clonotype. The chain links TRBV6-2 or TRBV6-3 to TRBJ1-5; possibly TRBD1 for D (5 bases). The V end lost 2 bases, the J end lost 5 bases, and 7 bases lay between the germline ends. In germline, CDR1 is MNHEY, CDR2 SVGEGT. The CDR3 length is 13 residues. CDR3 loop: CASSYGGYQPQHF. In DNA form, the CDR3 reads TGTGCCAGCAGTTACGGGGGTTATCAGCCCCAGCATTTT.

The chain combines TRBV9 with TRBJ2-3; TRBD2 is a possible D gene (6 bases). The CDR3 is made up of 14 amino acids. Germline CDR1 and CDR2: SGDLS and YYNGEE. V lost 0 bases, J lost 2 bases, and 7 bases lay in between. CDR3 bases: TGTGCCAGCAGCGTAGGGGAGGCCACAGATACGCAGTATTTT. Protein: CASSVGEATDTQYF.

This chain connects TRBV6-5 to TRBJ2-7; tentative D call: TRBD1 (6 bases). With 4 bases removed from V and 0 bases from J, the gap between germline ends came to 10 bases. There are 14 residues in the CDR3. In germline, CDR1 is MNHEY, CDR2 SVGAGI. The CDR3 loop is CASSSRDNSYEQYF. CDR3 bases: TGTGCCAGCAGTTCCCGGGACAACTCCTACGAGCAGTACTTC.

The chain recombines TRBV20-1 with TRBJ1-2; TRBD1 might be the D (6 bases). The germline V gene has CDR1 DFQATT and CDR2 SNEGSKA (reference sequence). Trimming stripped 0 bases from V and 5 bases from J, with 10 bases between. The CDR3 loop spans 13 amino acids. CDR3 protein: CSARDNRDYGYTF. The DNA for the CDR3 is TGCAGTGCTAGAGACAACAGGGATTATGGCTACACCTTC.

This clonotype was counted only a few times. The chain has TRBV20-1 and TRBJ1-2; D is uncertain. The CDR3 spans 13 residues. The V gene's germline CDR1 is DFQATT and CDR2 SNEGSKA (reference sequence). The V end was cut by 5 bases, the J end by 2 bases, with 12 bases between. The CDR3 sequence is CSAAGLQNYGYTF. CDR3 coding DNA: TGCAGTGCTGCCGGATTACAGAACTATGGCTACACCTTC.

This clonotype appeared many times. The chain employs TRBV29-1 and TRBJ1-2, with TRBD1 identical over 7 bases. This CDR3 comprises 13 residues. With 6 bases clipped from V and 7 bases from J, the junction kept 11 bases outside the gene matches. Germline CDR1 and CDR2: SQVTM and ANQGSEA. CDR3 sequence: CSVAVTGRPGYTF. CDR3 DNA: TGCAGCGTCGCCGTGACAGGGCGTCCTGGCTACACCTTC.

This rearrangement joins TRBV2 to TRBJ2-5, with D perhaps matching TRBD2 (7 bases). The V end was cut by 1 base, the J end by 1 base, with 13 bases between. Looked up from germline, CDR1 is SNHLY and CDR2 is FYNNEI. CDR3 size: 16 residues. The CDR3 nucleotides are TGTGCCAGCAGTGAAGGGGCGGGGGCACTCCAAGAGACCCAGTACTTC. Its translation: CASSEGAGALQETQYF.

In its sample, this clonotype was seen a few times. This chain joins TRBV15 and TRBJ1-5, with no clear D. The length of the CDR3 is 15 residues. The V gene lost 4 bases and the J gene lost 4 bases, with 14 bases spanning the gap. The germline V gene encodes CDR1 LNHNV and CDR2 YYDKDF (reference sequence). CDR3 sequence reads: CATSTDVEGNQPQHF. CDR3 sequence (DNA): TGTGCCACCAGCACGGACGTCGAGGGAAATCAGCCCCAGCATTTT.

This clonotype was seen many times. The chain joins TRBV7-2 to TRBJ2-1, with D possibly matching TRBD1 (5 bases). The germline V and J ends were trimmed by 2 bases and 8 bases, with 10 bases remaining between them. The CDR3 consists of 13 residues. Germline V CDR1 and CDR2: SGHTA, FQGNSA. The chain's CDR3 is CASSLFKGYEQFF. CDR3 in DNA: TGTGCCAGCAGCTTATTTAAGGGGTATGAGCAGTTCTTC.

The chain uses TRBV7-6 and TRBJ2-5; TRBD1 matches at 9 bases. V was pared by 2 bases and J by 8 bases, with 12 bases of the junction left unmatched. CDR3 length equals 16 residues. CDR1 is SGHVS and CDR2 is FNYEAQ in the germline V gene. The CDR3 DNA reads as TGTGCCAGCAGCTTACGGTCTGGACAGGGGACAGGAACCCAGTACTTC. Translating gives CASSLRSGQGTGTQYF.

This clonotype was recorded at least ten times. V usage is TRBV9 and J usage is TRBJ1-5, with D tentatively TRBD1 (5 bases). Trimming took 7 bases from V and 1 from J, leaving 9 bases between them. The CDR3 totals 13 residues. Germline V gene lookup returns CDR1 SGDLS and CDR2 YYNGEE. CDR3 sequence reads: CASGRDSNQPQHF. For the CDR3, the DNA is TGTGCCAGCGGCCGGGACAGCAATCAGCCCCAGCATTTT.

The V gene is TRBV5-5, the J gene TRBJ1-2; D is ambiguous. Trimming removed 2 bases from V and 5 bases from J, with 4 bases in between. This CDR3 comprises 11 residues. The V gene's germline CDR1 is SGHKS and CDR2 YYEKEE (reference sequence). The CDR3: CASSFFYGYTF. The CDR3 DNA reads TGTGCCAGCAGCTTTTTTTATGGCTACACCTTC.

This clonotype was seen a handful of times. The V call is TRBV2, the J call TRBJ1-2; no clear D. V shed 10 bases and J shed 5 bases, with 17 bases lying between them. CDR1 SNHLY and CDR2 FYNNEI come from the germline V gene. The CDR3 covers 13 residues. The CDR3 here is CATAGLPSYGYTF. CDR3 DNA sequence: TGTGCCACCGCAGGCTTACCTTCTTATGGCTACACCTTC.

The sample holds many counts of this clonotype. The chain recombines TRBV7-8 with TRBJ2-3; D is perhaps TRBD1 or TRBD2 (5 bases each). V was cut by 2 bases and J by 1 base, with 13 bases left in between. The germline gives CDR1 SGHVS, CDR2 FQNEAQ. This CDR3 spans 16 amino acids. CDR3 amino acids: CASSLIRGAGTDTQYF. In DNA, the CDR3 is TGTGCCAGCAGCTTAATTAGGGGAGCCGGCACAGATACGCAGTATTTT.

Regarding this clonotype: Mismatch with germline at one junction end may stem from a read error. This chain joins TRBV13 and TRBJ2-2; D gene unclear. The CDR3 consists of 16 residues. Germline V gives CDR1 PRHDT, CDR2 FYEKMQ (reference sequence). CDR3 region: CASSLGLASVHGELFF. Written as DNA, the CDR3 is TGTGCCAGCAGCCTAGGGCTGGCGAGCGTTCACGGGGAGCTGTTTTTT.

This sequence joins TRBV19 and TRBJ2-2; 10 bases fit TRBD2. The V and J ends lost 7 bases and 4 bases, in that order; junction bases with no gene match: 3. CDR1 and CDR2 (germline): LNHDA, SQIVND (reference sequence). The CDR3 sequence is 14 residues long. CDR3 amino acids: CASKAGGPTGELFF. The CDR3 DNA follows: TGTGCCAGTAAAGCGGGGGGGCCCACCGGGGAGCTGTTTTTT. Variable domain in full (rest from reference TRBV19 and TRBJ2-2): DGGITQSPKYLFRKEGQNVTLSCEQNLNHDAMYWYRQDPGQGLRLIYYSQIVNDFQKGDIAEGYSVSREKKESFPLTVTSAQKNPTAFYLCASKAGGPTGELFFGEGSRLTVL.

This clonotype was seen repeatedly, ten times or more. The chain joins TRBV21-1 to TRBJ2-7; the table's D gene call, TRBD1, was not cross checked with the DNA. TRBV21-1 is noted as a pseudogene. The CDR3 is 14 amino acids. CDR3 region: CASSPRGNYYEQYF. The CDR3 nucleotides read TGTGCCAGCAGCCCGCGGGGCAATTACTACGAGCAGTACTTC.

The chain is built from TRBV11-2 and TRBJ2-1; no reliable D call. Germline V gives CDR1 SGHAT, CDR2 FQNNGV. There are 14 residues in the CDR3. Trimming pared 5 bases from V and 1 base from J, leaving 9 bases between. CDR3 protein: CASSTRGSYNEQFF. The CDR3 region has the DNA TGTGCCAGCAGCACACGTGGGTCCTACAATGAGCAGTTCTTC.

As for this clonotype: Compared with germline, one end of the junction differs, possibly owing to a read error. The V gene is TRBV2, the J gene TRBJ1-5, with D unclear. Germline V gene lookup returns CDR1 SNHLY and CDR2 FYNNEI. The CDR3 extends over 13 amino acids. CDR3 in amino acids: CASSEAVRTLASF. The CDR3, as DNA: TGTGCCAGCAGTGAAGCGGTTCGGACCTTAGCCTCCTTT. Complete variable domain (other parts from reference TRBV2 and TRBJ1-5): EPEVTQTPSHQVTQMGQEVILRCVPISNHLYFYWYRQILGQKVEFLVSFYNNEISEKSEIFDDQFSVERPDGSNFTLKIRSTKLEDSAMYFCASSEAVRTLASFGDGTRLSIL.